Below, 19 T cell receptor beta chains from the same sample are listed, as sequenced in a study of OX40 agonist ivuxolimab in advanced cancers. Assay: immunoSEQ multiplex PCR; the TCRdb copy retains only in-frame clones and omits some. The sample contains about 22,000 clones, 75% to 90% of which appear only once. The sample consisted of CD4+ or CD8+ T cells sorted from blood, taken in a trial of the OX40 agonist ivuxolimab. These receptors were collected from an adult with an advanced solid tumor such as melanoma, head and neck, liver or kidney cancer.

CDR3 sequence: CASTIRGFGNEQFF. CDR3 nucleotides: TGTGCCAGCACCATCAGGGGGTTCGGCAATGAGCAGTTCTTC. V usage is TRBV13 and J usage is TRBJ2-1; 7 bases agree with TRBD1. V dropped 7 bases and J dropped 6; count of bases not matched to a gene: 9. CDR1 is PRHDT, CDR2 FYEKMQ, per germline (reference sequence). The CDR3 runs to 14 residues.

In DNA form, the CDR3 reads TGCGCCAGCAGCTCCCTGCTAGCATCCCACGAGCAGTACTTC. It translates to CASSSLLASHEQYF. The V gene is TRBV4-3, the J gene TRBJ2-7; D may be TRBD2 (5 bases). The V gene's germline CDR1 is LGHNA and CDR2 YSLEER. Between the trimmed V and J ends, which lost 5 bases and 5 bases, there was a span of 16 bases. The CDR3 is made up of 14 amino acids.

The rearrangement joins TRBV6-6 to TRBJ1-2; D remains ambiguous. This CDR3 has 11 residues. Germline V gives CDR1 MNHNY, CDR2 SVGAGI (reference sequence). V lost 2 bases, J lost 8 bases, and 6 bases lay in between. The CDR3: CASSYPVGYTF. As DNA, the CDR3 is TGTGCCAGCAGTTACCCTGTCGGCTACACCTTC.

This clone has only one observation. The rearrangement uses TRBV13 and TRBJ2-7, with D perhaps given as TRBD1 or TRBD2 (5 bases each). This CDR3 has 16 amino acids. CDR1 is PRHDT and CDR2 is FYEKMQ in the germline V gene (reference sequence). The V end was cut by 4 bases, the J end by 7 bases, with 23 bases between. The CDR3 region has the DNA TGTGCCAGCAGCTCCCGTATAGGGTATAAGGGACGAGAGCAGTACTTC. The encoded protein is CASSSRIGYKGREQYF.

V gene TRBV5-1 combines with J gene TRBJ2-1; D might be TRBD1 (5 bases). The V gene lost 0 bases and the J gene lost 4 bases, with 8 bases spanning the gap. This CDR3 has 14 residues. The germline CDR1 and CDR2 sequences are SGHRS and YFSETQ. The CDR3 spells CASSLADKYNEQFF. The CDR3 DNA is TGCGCCAGCAGCTTGGCGGACAAATACAATGAGCAGTTCTTC.

As concerns this clone: Other DNA sequences in the same sample also yield this CDR3. This rearrangement joins TRBV6-4 to TRBJ2-2; D unclear. The CDR3 sequence is 13 residues long. Germline loops: CDR1 MRHNA, CDR2 SNTAGT. V was trimmed by 2 bases and J by 2 bases, leaving 3 bases between them. CDR3 nucleotides: TGTGCCAGCAGTGACAGAAACACCGGGGAGCTGTTTTTT. It translates to CASSDRNTGELFF.

This clone showed up just a few times. This chain connects TRBV28 to TRBJ1-2; 7 bases are shared with TRBD1. CDR1 MDHEN and CDR2 SYDVKM come from the germline V gene. CDR3 size: 16 residues. Trimming took 6 bases from V and 5 from J; bases not matched to a gene: 15. CDR3 DNA sequence: TGTGCCAGCAGCCAGGACAGGTGGGGGGGCTGGTATGGCTACACCTTC. Its protein product is CASSQDRWGGWYGYTF.

The gene calls are TRBV25-1 and TRBJ1-1; no definite D call. This CDR3 comprises 15 residues. Trimming cost V 1 base and J 1 base, with 10 bases left between them. Per germline, CDR1 MGHDK and CDR2 SYGVNS. The CDR3 sequence: CASSESLTGNTEAFF. The DNA of the CDR3 is TGTGCCAGCAGTGAATCGTTAACGGGGAACACTGAAGCTTTCTTT.

The V call is TRBV7-6, the J call TRBJ2-1, with TRBD1 matching over 8 bases. With V trimmed by 2 bases and J by 3 bases, 6 bases remained unmatched. CDR1 is SGHVS, CDR2 FNYEAQ, per germline. This CDR3 comprises 16 residues. In DNA, the CDR3 is TGTGCCAGCAGCTTAACCCAGGGGGCGATCTACAATGAGCAGTTCTTC. Translated: CASSLTQGAIYNEQFF.

The chain links TRBV6-1 to TRBJ2-7, with unresolved D. The V gene lost 2 bases and the J gene lost 4 bases, with 9 bases spanning the gap. The CDR3 consists of 13 residues. Germline CDR1 reads MNHNS; CDR2 reads SASEGT. CDR3 in amino acids: CASSEYGDYEQYF. Here the CDR3 DNA reads TGTGCCAGCAGTGAATATGGGGATTACGAGCAGTACTTC.

The rearrangement joins TRBV5-6 to TRBJ2-7, with unresolved D. Germline CDR1 and CDR2: SGHDT and YYEEEE. Between the trimmed V and J ends, which lost 0 bases and 3 bases, there was a span of 7 bases. This CDR3 is built from 13 residues. The CDR3 loop is CASSLGRSYEQYF. The CDR3 coding sequence is TGTGCCAGCAGCTTGGGACGGAGCTACGAGCAGTACTTC.

This clone was detected once. This chain connects TRBV6-1 to TRBJ2-2; TRBD1 aligns across 10 bases. Trimming cost V 6 bases and J 1 base; bases outside gene matches: 2. From germline, CDR1 is MNHNS and CDR2 SASEGT. CDR3 length: 15 residues. The CDR3 protein is CASSGTGENTGELFF. For the CDR3, the DNA is TGTGCCAGCAGCGGGACAGGGGAGAACACCGGGGAGCTGTTTTTT.

The chain employs TRBV18 and TRBJ1-2; maybe TRBD1 (5 bases). CDR3 size: 16 residues. Germline V gene sequence: CDR1 KGHSH, CDR2 LQKENI. V shed 0 bases and J shed 4 bases, with 15 bases lying between them. CDR3 protein: CASSPPFGTHGYGYTF. CDR3 sequence (DNA): TGTGCCAGCTCACCACCCTTCGGGACCCATGGCTATGGCTACACCTTC.

A few counts support this clone. The chain couples TRBV27 to TRBJ1-1; unclear D gene. The CDR3 has 14 amino acids. Between the trimmed V and J ends, which lost 6 bases and 0 bases, there was a span of 11 bases. Per germline, CDR1 MNHEY and CDR2 SMNVEV (reference sequence). The CDR3 is CASSLAFLNTEAFF. The CDR3 coding sequence is TGTGCCAGCAGCCTGGCCTTTTTGAACACTGAAGCTTTCTTT.

The chain links TRBV4-1 to TRBJ1-2; D possibly corresponds to TRBD1 (5 bases). This CDR3 has 17 residues. Germline-derived CDR1 and CDR2 are MGHRA and YSYEKL. The ends were cut back, 1 base at V and 2 bases at J, with 17 bases in the middle. CDR3 amino acids: CASSQVLNEQANYGYTF. For the CDR3, the DNA is TGCGCCAGCAGCCAAGTTTTAAACGAACAGGCCAACTATGGCTACACCTTC.

The chain employs TRBV27 and TRBJ2-1; D remains ambiguous. Trimming pared 0 bases from V and 1 base from J, leaving 7 bases between. The CDR3 length is 15 residues. Germline loops: CDR1 MNHEY, CDR2 SMNVEV (reference sequence). The CDR3 DNA follows: TGTGCCAGCAGTTTATCAGGGTGGTCCTACAATGAGCAGTTCTTC. This gives the protein CASSLSGWSYNEQFF.

This chain links TRBV4-3 with TRBJ1-1, with D unclear. The CDR3 runs 16 residues. Trimming left V 2 bases short and J 0 bases short, with 13 bases between. CDR1 and CDR2 from the germline V gene are LGHNA and YSLEER. CDR3 region: CASSQTPPGLNTEAFF. The CDR3 bases are TGCGCCAGCAGCCAAACCCCCCCGGGCTTGAACACTGAAGCTTTCTTT.

V and J are TRBV7-9 and TRBJ1-3; D is unclear. The V gene lost 5 bases and the J gene lost 6 bases, with 14 bases spanning the gap. Germline values: CDR1 SEHNR, CDR2 FQNEAQ (reference sequence). The CDR3 spans 14 residues. CDR3 DNA sequence: TGTGCCAGCAGCCCAGACCAGGCCATAAACACCATATATTTT. It codes for CASSPDQAINTIYF.

J is TRBJ2-2 and V is TRBV29-1, with TRBD2 matching over 8 bases. This CDR3 spans 15 amino acids. The germline gives CDR1 SQVTM, CDR2 ANQGSEA. Losses at the gene ends were 5 bases for V and 2 bases for J; bases not matched to a gene: 7. In DNA form, the CDR3 reads TGCAGCGTTCGTCTTAGCGGGATAAACACCGGGGAGCTGTTTTTT. It is translated as CSVRLSGINTGELFF.